This TCR beta chain was retrieved from a study of OX40 agonist ivuxolimab in advanced cancers. Whole-study context: Patients received ivuxolimab, an agonistic anti-OX40 (CD134) antibody. Every patient in dose escalation had hepatocellular carcinoma, melanoma, renal cell or head and neck cancer. Having had anti-PD-1, anti-PD-L1 or anti-CTLA-4 therapy before was allowed, and around 39% had some. General study points: Partial responders at 0.1-3.0 mg/kg had among the lowest clonal expansion.

The CDR3 contains 16 residues. CDR1 and CDR2 from the germline V gene are SGHDN and FVKESK. V dropped 1 base and J dropped 2 bases, with 14 bases sitting between them. TCRdb's table, derived via immunoSEQ multiplex PCR, lists solely in-frame clones and lacks some. The data contain under 20,000 clones, 75% to 85% of them seen just once; the ten biggest clones take up around an eighth. On this clone: The antigen is unknown.

The clonotype originates from an adult with an advanced solid tumor such as melanoma, head and neck, liver or kidney cancer. The chain links TRBV14 to TRBJ2-5; D call uncertain. This specimen consisted of CD4+ or CD8+ T cells sorted from blood, obtained in a trial of the OX40 agonist ivuxolimab. The CDR3 sequence: CASSQVVGLRQETQYF. In DNA form, the CDR3 reads TGTGCCAGCAGCCAAGTCGTAGGGTTGAGACAAGAGACCCAGTACTTC.